Below are 20 T cell receptor beta chains sequenced from a single sample in a study of control samples from healthy donors and cancer patients. The repertoire was sequenced with immunoSEQ multiplex PCR; TCRdb's copy has only in-frame clones and lacks some. This sample carries about 77,000 clones, around 92% of them seen once, and the ten largest clones take 4.5% to 7.5%. The material sequenced was blood. These receptors all stem from a woman aged 55-69 years in good health.

The chain is built from TRBV10-3 and TRBJ2-7; D is perhaps TRBD2 (6 bases). Germline V CDR1 and CDR2: ENHRY, SYGVKD. Trimming removed 10 bases at V and 0 bases at J, with 10 bases between. This CDR3 has 12 amino acids. The CDR3 DNA reads TGTGCCAGCGGGGTAGACTCCTACGAGCAGTACTTC. Its translation is CASGVDSYEQYF.

The chain couples TRBV29-1 to TRBJ1-5; D is perhaps TRBD1 (5 bases). In germline, CDR1 is SQVTM, CDR2 ANQGSEA. This CDR3 spans 12 amino acids. The V and J ends lost 7 bases and 5 bases respectively, with 12 bases between them. Here the CDR3 DNA reads TGCAGCGCAGGGACCTCGGATCAGCCCCAGCATTTT. This encodes CSAGTSDQPQHF. The variable domain in full, with the rest retrieved from reference TRBV29-1 and TRBJ1-5, is SAVISQKPSRDICQRGTSLTIQCQVDSQVTMMFWYRQQPGQSLTLIATANQGSEATYESGFVIDKFPISRPNLTFSTLTVSNMSPEDSSIYLCSAGTSDQPQHFGDGTRLSIL.

The chain links TRBV30 to TRBJ2-2, with D perhaps TRBD1 (6 bases). V lost 4 bases and J 4 bases, leaving 13 bases between the germline ends. The germline gives CDR1 GTSNPN, CDR2 SVGIG (reference sequence). The CDR3 consists of 14 residues. The DNA of the CDR3 is TGTGCCTGGACCACAGGGTCGAGCACCGGGGAGCTGTTTTTT. Amino acids: CAWTTGSSTGELFF.

The chain joins TRBV10-2 to TRBJ2-7; 10 bases are a match to TRBD2. The V segment lost 3 bases and the J segment 0 bases; nucleotides outside the gene matches: 5. The CDR3 has 16 amino acids. Germline-derived CDR1 and CDR2 are WSHSY and SAAADI. In DNA, the CDR3 is TGCGCCAGCAGTGACGGGGGGACTAGCGCCTCCTACGAGCAGTACTTC. Encoded protein: CASSDGGTSASYEQYF.

This clone was observed a few times. The chain links TRBV7-2 to TRBJ1-2; 10 nucleotides agree with TRBD1. The CDR3 is 15 residues long. V lost 1 base and J lost 6; bases outside the gene matches: 5. CDR1 SGHTA and CDR2 FQGNSA come from the germline V gene. The DNA of the CDR3 is TGTGCCAGCAGCTTAGTTGGTGGGACAGGGGATGGCTACACCTTC. Translated: CASSLVGGTGDGYTF. The variable domain in full, with the rest retrieved from reference TRBV7-2 and TRBJ1-2, is GAGVSQSPSNKVTEKGKDVELRCDPISGHTALYWYRQSLGQGLEFLIYFQGNSAPDKSGLPSDRFSAERTGGSVSTLTIQRTQQEDSAVYLCASSLVGGTGDGYTFGSGTRLTVV.

As DNA, the CDR3 is TGCGCCAGCAGCAGGGACGGCCTCCGTAGTAACTATGGCTACACCTTC. It encodes CASSRDGLRSNYGYTF. J is TRBJ1-2 and V is TRBV5-1; D perhaps matches TRBD1 (5 bases). CDR3 length: 16 amino acids. The germline gives CDR1 SGHRS, CDR2 YFSETQ. The V gene lost 4 bases and the J gene lost 1 base, with 17 bases spanning the gap.

The chain has TRBV7-2 and TRBJ2-3; 8 bases line up with TRBD1. V dropped 5 bases and J dropped 4; count of bases not matched to a gene: 8. Germline CDR1 is SGHTA and CDR2 is FQGNSA. CDR3 size: 15 residues. The CDR3 is CASSRRGRDADTQYF. In DNA, the CDR3 is TGTGCCAGCAGCCGCAGGGGGCGCGATGCAGATACGCAGTATTTT.

V usage is TRBV9 and J usage is TRBJ2-2, with 9 nucleotides matching TRBD2. Germline V gene data show CDR1 as SGDLS and CDR2 as YYNGEE. V lost 0 bases and J lost 5; bases outside the gene matches: 5. The CDR3 runs 16 residues. The CDR3 sequence is CASSVGGRATTGELFF. The CDR3 nucleotides read TGTGCCAGCAGCGTAGGCGGGAGGGCCACGACCGGGGAGCTGTTTTTT. Full variable domain (rest looked up from reference TRBV9 and TRBJ2-2): DSGVTQTPKHLITATGQRVTLRCSPRSGDLSVYWYQQSLDQGLQFLIQYYNGEERAKGNILERFSAQQFPDLHSELNLSSLELGDSALYFCASSVGGRATTGELFFGEGSRLTVL.

The CDR3 nucleotides are TGTGCCAGCAGTCCCGGGTCGTATAATTCACCCCTCCACTTT. Translated: CASSPGSYNSPLHF. This chain uses TRBV28 with TRBJ1-6, with unresolved D. CDR3 size: 14 residues. The V gene lost 5 bases and the J gene lost 4 bases, with 9 bases spanning the gap. From germline, CDR1 is MDHEN and CDR2 SYDVKM.

The chain is built from TRBV5-6 and TRBJ1-5, with D hard to call. The ends were cut back, 1 base at V and 4 bases at J, with 12 bases in the middle. The germline CDR1 and CDR2 sequences are SGHDT and YYEEEE. CDR3 length equals 15 residues. Written as DNA, the CDR3 is TGTGCCAGCAGCTTGTATTTGGCGGATAATCAGCCCCAGCATTTT. Translation gives CASSLYLADNQPQHF. Drawing the rest from reference TRBV5-6 and TRBJ1-5, the complete variable domain is DAGVTQSPTHLIKTRGQQVTLRCSPKSGHDTVSWYQQALGQGPQFIFQYYEEEERQRGNFPDRFSGHQFPNYSSELNVNALLLGDSALYLCASSLYLADNQPQHFGDGTRLSIL.

The chain has TRBV5-1 and TRBJ1-5; weak D call: TRBD1 (5 bases). The V and J ends lost 4 bases and 6 bases respectively, with 14 bases between them. CDR1 SGHRS and CDR2 YFSETQ come from the germline V gene. The CDR3 contains 14 residues. The chain's CDR3 is CASSPGQVSQPQHF. CDR3 nucleotide sequence: TGCGCCAGCAGCCCAGGACAAGTCTCTCAGCCCCAGCATTTT.

The chain employs TRBV6-5 and TRBJ1-2; TRBD1 aligns across 9 bases. Germline loops: CDR1 MNHEY, CDR2 SVGAGI. The CDR3 runs 13 residues. The V segment lost 7 bases and the J segment 8 bases; nucleotides outside the gene matches: 8. This CDR3 is CASILDRGRGYTF. The CDR3 coding sequence is TGTGCCAGCATCCTGGACAGGGGTAGGGGCTACACCTTC.

The chain has TRBV4-1 and TRBJ1-3, with D unclear. The V gene lost 4 bases and the J gene lost 0 bases, with 7 bases spanning the gap. Germline CDR1 reads MGHRA; CDR2 reads YSYEKL. CDR3 length equals 14 residues. The CDR3 nucleotides are TGCGCCAGCAGCCCTAAGGGCTCTGGAAACACCATATATTTT. It translates to CASSPKGSGNTIYF.

The rearrangement uses TRBV6-1 and TRBJ1-2; D perhaps matches TRBD1 (6 bases). With 0 bases removed from V and 3 bases from J, the gap between germline ends came to 11 bases. The CDR3 contains 15 residues. Germline CDR1 and CDR2: MNHNS and SASEGT. The chain's CDR3 is CASSEAVGQYYGYTF. In nucleotides, the CDR3 is TGTGCCAGCAGTGAAGCGGTAGGACAGTACTATGGCTACACCTTC.

This chain links TRBV5-1 with TRBJ2-3; the D is unclear. The CDR3 has 14 amino acids. V lost 2 bases and J 0 bases, leaving 7 bases between the germline ends. CDR1 and CDR2 from the germline V gene are SGHRS and YFSETQ. For the CDR3, the DNA is TGCGCCAGCAGCTTTTCGGAGAGCACAGATACGCAGTATTTT. Its protein is CASSFSESTDTQYF.

A word on this clone: Other DNA sequences within the sample encode an identical CDR3. The V call is TRBV7-9, the J call TRBJ2-3, with D unresolved. Germline V gene sequence: CDR1 SEHNR, CDR2 FQNEAQ (reference sequence). The CDR3 covers 13 residues. The V and J ends lost 5 bases and 0 bases respectively, with 6 bases between them. CDR3 amino acids: CASSPASTDTQYF. The CDR3 nucleotides read TGTGCCAGCAGCCCTGCCAGCACAGATACGCAGTATTTT.

The chain carries TRBV28 and TRBJ1-5, with a possible D match to TRBD1 (5 bases). Germline CDR1 reads MDHEN; CDR2 reads SYDVKM. The CDR3 is 17 amino acids. Trimming took 4 bases from V and 0 from J, leaving 16 bases between them. The CDR3 DNA reads as TGTGCCAGCAGTTCGATAGGGGCAGTTACTAGCAATCAGCCCCAGCATTTT. This encodes CASSSIGAVTSNQPQHF.

The V call is TRBV5-4, the J call TRBJ2-2, with TRBD2 matching 12 bases. The germline V gene has CDR1 SGHNT and CDR2 YYREEE (reference sequence). V gave up 4 bases and J gave up 6 bases; unmatched junction bases: 16. CDR3 length: 19 residues. The CDR3 DNA follows: TGTGCCAGCAGCATAAAACAGACTAGCGGGAGATTGTCGGCCGGGGAGCTGTTTTTT. Its translation: CASSIKQTSGRLSAGELFF.

The chain employs TRBV9 and TRBJ1-2, with TRBD1 matching over 9 bases. The CDR3 has 15 amino acids. V lost 0 bases to trimming and J lost 11 bases; unmatched junction nucleotides: 11. CDR1 and CDR2 (germline): SGDLS, YYNGEE. This chain's CDR3 is CASSVEPTGTGRYTF. The CDR3 nucleotides read TGTGCCAGCAGCGTAGAACCAACCGGGACAGGGCGGTACACCTTC.

The rearrangement links TRBV9 to TRBJ1-2; 10 positions match TRBD1. V dropped 3 bases and J dropped 3; count of bases not matched to a gene: 17. This CDR3 region has 19 residues. Germline V CDR1 and CDR2: SGDLS, YYNGEE. In DNA form, the CDR3 reads TGTGCCAGCAGCGAAACGACGGGACAGGGGAATACCCCCCACTATGGCTACACCTTC. Protein sequence: CASSETTGQGNTPHYGYTF.